A single T cell receptor (beta chain) is shown here with its context. This sample includes further DNA sequences coding for the same CDR3. Between the trimmed V and J ends, which lost 4 bases and 0 bases, there was a span of 15 bases. This CDR3 spans 17 amino acids. CDR1 is SEHNR, CDR2 FQNEAQ, per germline (reference sequence). Recovered participants had two consecutive negative NP/OP PCR tests, healthcare professional clearance, or symptom resolution. This sample was taken from a study of blood T cell repertoires in COVID-19. Using immunoSEQ multiplex PCR, the repertoire was profiled, and TCRdb retains in-frame clones only, with some absent. The sample contains a few hundred thousand clones, roughly nine tenths of which appear only once.

The sample comprised PBMCs or T cells enriched from blood (not recorded which). The clonotype originates from a man younger than 30 who had recovered from COVID-19. V usage is TRBV7-9 and J usage is TRBJ2-2; maybe TRBD2 (6 bases). CDR3 protein: CASSSPPGGTNTGELFF. CDR3 nucleotide sequence: TGTGCCAGCAGCTCCCCTCCTGGAGGGACGAACACCGGGGAGCTGTTTTTT.